This TCR beta chain comes out of a study of Ad26.COV2.S vaccination and SARS-CoV-2 variants. The treatment is: roughly 19 received Ad26.COV2.S at low or high dose, single or two shots; roughly five received placebo; per-sample allocation not given. Sampling happened 63 days after the first vaccine or placebo injection. In germline, CDR1 is MRHNA, CDR2 SNTAGT. This CDR3 contains 13 residues. Method: immunoSEQ multiplex PCR; TCRdb's copy keeps in-frame clones and lacks some. Of around 300,000 clones in the sample, 88% are singletons; the top ten hold 6.4%. This chain uses TRBV6-4 with TRBJ2-1, with TRBD2 identical over 10 bases. This TCR derives from a person between 18 and 65 years old who received the Ad26.COV2.S COVID-19 vaccine or a placebo. The sequencing used peripheral blood, collected in a trial of Ad26.COV2.S vaccine versus placebo. The CDR3 DNA follows: TGTGGGGGAGGACTAGCGGATCTCAATGAGCAGTTCTTC. Its protein is CGGGLADLNEQFF.